This is a list of T cell receptor beta chains from one sample in a study of CD8 T cells in ankylosing spondylitis. TCRdb itself ran the 5' RACE reads through MiXCR, one entry per CDR3 protein. The sample records about 260,000 distinct CDR3 sequences, around 19% being singletons. Sequencing was performed on blood, either unsorted or a sorted T cell fraction (not recorded which). The receptors come from a male donor with ankylosing spondylitis or in good health (not recorded which). Both conserved end residues are part of each CDR3. A D gene is named only where the DNA matches it firmly. Size values are once, few and many counts, or a class for expanded clones, and some rows have none.

TRBJ1-1	-	TRBV7-3	-	TGTGCCAGCAGCATGGGACTGAACACTGAAGCTTTCTTT	CASSMGLNTEAFF
TRBJ1-3	-	TRBV9	-	TGTGCCAGCAGCCCTGACAGTTTCGGAAACACCATATATTTT	CASSPDSFGNTIYF
TRBJ2-1	-	TRBV28	few	TGTGCCAGCAGTCTCGGACGGGGTTCCTACAATGAGCAGTTCTTC	CASSLGRGSYNEQFF
TRBJ2-1	-	TRBV5-1	-	TGCGCCAGCAGCTTGGTGGTAAAAACTGACAATGAGCAGTTCTTC	CASSLVVKTDNEQFF
TRBJ2-1	TRBD2	TRBV24-1	-	TGTGCCACCAGTGGGGACGGGGGGGATTTCTTGGAGCAGTTCTTC	CATSGDGGDFLEQFF
TRBJ1-1	-	TRBV12-3/TRBV12-4	-	TGTGCCAGCACCGGACAGATTAACACTGAAGCTTTCTTT	CASTGQINTEAFF
TRBJ2-2	-	TRBV15	once	TGTGCCACCAGCAAGGACAGCGTTAGCGAGGAGCTGTTTTTT	CATSKDSVSEELFF
TRBJ1-1	TRBD1	TRBV28	-	TGTGCCAGCAGTTTGTGGCGGGTTCCCGGACAGGGGACTGAAGCTTTCTTT	CASSLWRVPGQGTEAFF
TRBJ2-2	-	TRBV12-3/TRBV12-4	-	TGTGCCAGCACTGACTCTCCAGGGCGGACCGGGGAGCTGTTTTTT	CASTDSPGRTGELFF
TRBJ1-6	TRBD1	TRBV6-1	-	TGTGCCAGCAGGCGGACAGGGGGCAGTTCACCCCTCCACTTT	CASRRTGGSSPLHF
TRBJ1-1	TRBD1	TRBV24-1	few	TGTGCCACCAGTGGACAGGGGGCGACTGAAGCTTTCTTT	CATSGQGATEAFF
TRBJ1-1	-	TRBV28	-	TGTGCCAGCACCCTGCCCAAGGGGGGTGGGAACACTGAAGCTTTCTTT	CASTLPKGGGNTEAFF
TRBJ1-1	TRBD1	TRBV27	few	TGTGCCAGCAGTTCGAGACAGGGGTTTCAGACTGAAGCTTTCTTT	CASSSRQGFQTEAFF